Below are 26 T cell receptor beta chains sequenced from a single sample in a study of cytomegalovirus exposure and HLA in healthy donors. PCR used 60 Vbeta primers and 13 Jbeta primers. Sequencing was performed with immunoSEQ multiplex PCR; in TCRdb, only in-frame clones are kept and a portion is missing. Here the sample spans some 130,000 clones, 75% to 85% being singletons. The sequenced material came from PBMCs. The receptors originated from a man aged 25-45 years in good health and CMV-seronegative.

The CDR3 bases are TGTGCCAGCAGTTTTAGCGGGAGGGGTTACTCGGAGCAGTACTTC. Translated, it gives CASSFSGRGYSEQYF. The chain joins TRBV27 to TRBJ2-7, with TRBD2 matching 11 bases. The CDR3 is 15 amino acids. V was clipped by 3 bases and J by 7 bases; unmatched bases: 8. Germline V gives CDR1 MNHEY, CDR2 SMNVEV (reference sequence).

The table lists this clone with a few counts. The CDR3 DNA reads TGTGCCAGCAGCGTTCGGGACAGGGGTATTAGCTCCTACGAGCAGTACTTC. Translated, it gives CASSVRDRGISSYEQYF. The chain links TRBV5-6 to TRBJ2-7; 10 positions agree with TRBD1. The germline V gene encodes CDR1 SGHDT and CDR2 YYEEEE. The CDR3 is 17 residues long. Trimming removed 4 bases from V and 0 bases from J; junction bases left unmatched: 10.

The chain joins TRBV29-1 to TRBJ2-3; 12 positions agree with TRBD1. This CDR3 contains 15 residues. Germline V gene data show CDR1 as SQVTM and CDR2 as ANQGSEA. V shed 2 bases, J shed 5 bases, and the junction held 5 bases outside the gene matches. Here the CDR3 reads CSVESGQGAVDTQYF. The CDR3 nucleotides read TGCAGCGTTGAATCGGGACAGGGGGCCGTAGATACGCAGTATTTT.

This clone was counted only a few times. CDR3 DNA: TGTGCCAGCAGATTGGGGGCGCGAGCTTTCTTT. Translating gives CASRLGARAFF. The chain carries TRBV6-5 and TRBJ1-1; D is perhaps TRBD1 (6 bases). In germline, CDR1 is MNHEY, CDR2 SVGAGI. The CDR3 covers 11 residues. Trimming cost V 6 bases and J 10 bases, with 12 bases left between them.

CDR3 region: CASSYLWSGTNTGELFF. CDR3 coding DNA: TGTGCCAGCAGCTATTTATGGTCGGGGACGAACACCGGGGAGCTGTTTTTT. The rearrangement joins TRBV7-9 to TRBJ2-2; TRBD2 might be the D (5 bases). The germline V gene has CDR1 SEHNR and CDR2 FQNEAQ (reference sequence). The CDR3 is 17 residues long. Trimming cost V 4 bases and J 0 bases, with 15 bases left between them.

This rearrangement joins TRBV5-4 to TRBJ2-2; D is perhaps TRBD1 (5 bases). The CDR3 runs 15 residues. CDR1 and CDR2 from the germline V gene are SGHNT and YYREEE (reference sequence). Trimming took 1 base from V and 1 from J, leaving 8 bases between them. The CDR3 DNA reads as TGTGCCAGCAGCTTGAGACAGCAGAACACCGGGGAGCTGTTTTTT. Translating gives CASSLRQQNTGELFF.

The chain links TRBV7-6 to TRBJ2-7, with 8 bases that match TRBD1. CDR1 and CDR2 from the germline V gene are SGHVS and FNYEAQ. The CDR3 runs 18 residues. Trimming took 0 bases from V and 2 from J; bases not matched to a gene: 12. CDR3 loop: CASSLAEPLWTGPYEQYF. The CDR3 DNA sequence: TGTGCCAGCAGCTTAGCCGAACCCCTCTGGACAGGGCCCTACGAGCAGTACTTC.

This chain's CDR3 is CASSHGSGSSYNEQFF. CDR3 nucleotides: TGTGCCAGCAGCCACGGCTCGGGGAGCTCCTACAATGAGCAGTTCTTC. The J gene is TRBJ2-1, the V gene TRBV7-6; weak D call: TRBD2 (5 bases). CDR3 length equals 16 residues. V shed 5 bases and J shed 0 bases, with 14 bases lying between them. Germline V lookup: CDR1 SGHVS, CDR2 FNYEAQ.

This chain links TRBV19 with TRBJ2-7; the match to TRBD2 covers 11 bases. The CDR3 is 15 residues long. Trimming removed 4 bases from V and 2 bases from J; junction bases left unmatched: 4. Germline assignment: CDR1 LNHDA and CDR2 SQIVND (reference sequence). CDR3 residues: CASSTLAGGPYEQYF. The CDR3 DNA reads TGTGCCAGTAGTACTTTAGCGGGAGGGCCCTACGAGCAGTACTTC.

The chain links TRBV18 to TRBJ2-7, with a possible D match to TRBD2 (6 bases). V shed 6 bases and J shed 4 bases, with 10 bases lying between them. Germline assignment: CDR1 KGHSH and CDR2 LQKENI. CDR3 length: 12 residues. This CDR3 is CASSLDYYEQYF. CDR3 bases: TGTGCCAGCTCTCTGGACTATTACGAGCAGTACTTC.

The rearrangement joins TRBV5-6 to TRBJ1-2; 10 bases match TRBD1. Germline V gene lookup returns CDR1 SGHDT and CDR2 YYEEEE. V lost 0 bases to trimming and J lost 7 bases; unmatched junction nucleotides: 6. CDR3 size: 15 residues. CDR3: CASSLGQGAWVGYTF. The CDR3 nucleotides are TGTGCCAGCAGCTTGGGACAGGGGGCTTGGGTTGGCTACACCTTC.

The chain is built from TRBV7-2 and TRBJ2-7; TRBD1 is a possible D gene (5 bases). The CDR3 length is 15 residues. Trimming removed 1 base at V and 2 bases at J, with 12 bases between. In germline, CDR1 is SGHTA, CDR2 FQGNSA. The CDR3 spells CASSLDRTEPYEQYF. The CDR3 DNA sequence: TGTGCCAGCAGCTTAGACAGGACGGAGCCCTACGAGCAGTACTTC.

The gene calls are TRBV11-2 and TRBJ2-2; D is perhaps TRBD1 (6 bases). Germline V CDR1 and CDR2: SGHAT, FQNNGV. The CDR3 has 16 amino acids. Trimming removed 4 bases at V and 0 bases at J, with 12 bases between. The CDR3, as DNA: TGTGCCAGCAGCTCGACAGGAGACGCGAACACCGGGGAGCTGTTTTTT. Translation: CASSSTGDANTGELFF.

The sample holds a few counts of this clone. This chain joins TRBV27 and TRBJ2-1; TRBD2 agrees at 13 bases. This CDR3 is 15 amino acids long. Germline CDR1 and CDR2: MNHEY and SMNVEV (reference sequence). V lost 4 bases and J lost 7; bases outside the gene matches: 4. For the CDR3, the DNA is TGTGCCAGCAGTTCACTAGCGGGAGGGGCTAATGAGCAGTTCTTC. Its protein is CASSSLAGGANEQFF.

V usage is TRBV5-1 and J usage is TRBJ2-7, with 10 bases that match TRBD2. Germline trimming cut 4 bases from V and 0 bases from J; bases unmatched to any gene: 7. The CDR3 covers 16 residues. From germline, CDR1 is SGHRS and CDR2 YFSETQ. As DNA, the CDR3 is TGCGCCAGCAGCAGAGCCGGGACTAGCGCCTCCTACGAGCAGTACTTC. This sequence encodes CASSRAGTSASYEQYF. The full variable domain, in which reference TRBV5-1 and TRBJ2-7 provide the parts outside the CDR3, is KAGVTQTPRYLIKTRGQQVTLSCSPISGHRSVSWYQQTPGQGLQFLFEYFSETQRNKGNFPGRFSGRQFSNSRSEMNVSTLELGDSALYLCASSRAGTSASYEQYFGPGTRLTVT.

This chain connects TRBV7-3 to TRBJ2-1, with a weak D call TRBD2 (5 bases). The CDR3 covers 14 residues. Trimming took off 0 bases at V and 5 bases at J, with 8 bases between the two ends. The V gene's germline CDR1 is SGHTA and CDR2 FQGTGA. The CDR3 region has the DNA TGTGCCAGCAGCTTAACGGACTTGAACAATGAGCAGTTCTTC. It specifies CASSLTDLNNEQFF.

The rearrangement links TRBV28 to TRBJ2-2; TRBD2 matches 8 bases. The J segment lost 3 bases and the V segment lost 3 bases, leaving 9 bases of the junction unmatched. The CDR3 totals 17 residues. The germline CDR1 and CDR2 sequences are MDHEN and SYDVKM. CDR3 sequence: CASSFSSSGKDTGELFF. The DNA for the CDR3 is TGTGCCAGCAGTTTTTCCAGTAGCGGGAAGGACACCGGGGAGCTGTTTTTT. Supplemented by reference TRBV28 and TRBJ2-2, the full variable domain reads DVKVTQSSRYLVKRTGEKVFLECVQDMDHENMFWYRQDPGLGLRLIYFSYDVKMKEKGDIPEGYSVSREKKERFSLILESASTNQTSMYLCASSFSSSGKDTGELFFGEGSRLTVL.

V and J are TRBV28 and TRBJ2-5; TRBD2 matches at 9 bases. The germline V gene has CDR1 MDHEN and CDR2 SYDVKM. The CDR3 contains 18 residues. J was trimmed by 1 base and V by 3 bases; bases with no gene match: 12. The CDR3 DNA follows: TGTGCCAGCAGTTTCGACAATACCGGGACTAGCAGCCAAGAGACCCAGTACTTC. It codes for CASSFDNTGTSSQETQYF.

The V call is TRBV5-6, the J call TRBJ2-2, with 7 bases that match TRBD2. This CDR3 is built from 16 residues. Germline V gives CDR1 SGHDT, CDR2 YYEEEE. The V and J ends lost 1 base and 3 bases, in that order; junction bases with no gene match: 6. The CDR3 DNA reads as TGTGCCAGCAGCTTGCCGCTAGCGGAGTACACCGGGGAGCTGTTTTTT. Translating gives CASSLPLAEYTGELFF.

The CDR3 here is CASSAGAVPYEQYF. The CDR3 DNA reads TGTGCCAGCAGCGCTGGAGCGGTACCCTACGAGCAGTACTTC. This rearrangement joins TRBV13 to TRBJ2-7, with D possibly TRBD2 on 5 matching bases. Trimming left V 5 bases short and J 2 bases short, with 13 bases between. Per the germline V gene, CDR1 is PRHDT and CDR2 is FYEKMQ (reference sequence). This CDR3 is 14 amino acids long.

V and J are TRBV28 and TRBJ2-7, with unresolved D. This CDR3 has 15 amino acids. Germline loops: CDR1 MDHEN, CDR2 SYDVKM. V lost 3 bases to trimming and J lost 0 bases, with 12 bases between them. In nucleotides, the CDR3 is TGTGCCAGCAGTTTTGGGCAGGAAAGCTCCTACGAGCAGTACTTC. It yields the protein CASSFGQESSYEQYF.

On this clone itself: A junction end diverges from the germline sequence, so it may reflect a read error. The chain combines TRBV5-6 with TRBJ1-5; possibly TRBD1 for D (6 bases). CDR1 is SGHDT and CDR2 is YYEEEE in the germline V gene. This CDR3 is 14 amino acids long. DNA for the CDR3: TGTGCCAGCAGCTTGTGGGGGGCCGGGGGGCCCCAGAATTTT. Translated: CASSLWGAGGPQNF.

The rearrangement joins TRBV6-5 to TRBJ2-1, with 10 bases lining up with TRBD2. J gave up 7 bases and V 5 bases, and 5 bases lay outside the gene matches. Germline assignment: CDR1 MNHEY and CDR2 SVGAGI. This CDR3 has 14 residues. CDR3 nucleotides: TGTGCCAGCAGTCCTAGCGGGAGTATGAATGAGCAGTTCTTC. Its translation: CASSPSGSMNEQFF.

This chain links TRBV4-2 with TRBJ2-7, with D tentatively TRBD1 (7 bases). The V end was cut by 0 bases, the J end by 0 bases, with 18 bases between. The germline CDR1 and CDR2 sequences are LGHNA and YNFKEQ. CDR3 length: 18 residues. CDR3 sequence reads: CASSQELTGTYSSYEQYF. The CDR3, as DNA: TGTGCCAGCAGCCAAGAGTTGACAGGGACTTATTCCTCCTACGAGCAGTACTTC.

The V gene is TRBV4-2, the J gene TRBJ2-2, with D maybe TRBD2 (5 bases). Trimming shortened V by 3 bases and J by 5 bases, and 13 bases separated the two germline ends. The CDR3 sequence is 15 residues long. The germline V gene has CDR1 LGHNA and CDR2 YNFKEQ. CDR3 region: CASSQNGESTGELFF. The CDR3 DNA reads TGTGCCAGCAGCCAGAACGGGGAGAGTACCGGGGAGCTGTTTTTT.

This clone was detected a few times. The genes are TRBV28 and TRBJ2-7; 10 bases match TRBD2. This CDR3 region has 15 residues. Trimming removed 4 bases from V and 4 bases from J; junction bases left unmatched: 7. The germline gives CDR1 MDHEN, CDR2 SYDVKM. CDR3 DNA: TGTGCCAGCAGTTCCCAAGCGGGAGGGCTATACGAGCAGTACTTC. This sequence encodes CASSSQAGGLYEQYF.